This TCR beta chain came from a study of CD8 T cells in Susac syndrome (dated by TCRdb to 2018 to 2020). For context, the study as a whole: Whether CD8+ T cell activation and differentiation in Susac syndrome was antigen driven was tested using repertoire sequencing. Clonality of the CD8+ T cell repertoire was compared between around 13 healthy donors, some 14 Susac syndrome patients and about 15 multiple sclerosis patients. Findings and caveats that apply to the study as a whole: The number of individuals in the TCR sequencing and HLA analysis was acknowledged as relatively small.

This clonotype was seen only once. There is no known antigen for this receptor. No base quality values were provided; no much bigger clone lies one nucleotide off. Single-read evidence is weak. Peripheral blood CD8+ and CD4+ T cells from healthy donors, Susac syndrome patients and multiple sclerosis patients were profiled using high-throughput TCR beta sequencing. The multiple sclerosis controls were treatment-naive patients whose relapsing-remitting disease, either stable or active, fulfilled the revised McDonald criteria. Bulk CD8+ and CD4+ T cells were purified by magnetic negative isolation, while CD8+ TEMRA cells were enriched using FACS. Blood was drawn into EDTA tubes, processed within 24 hours, and PBMCs were isolated by density gradient centrifugation. PBMCs destined for TCR sequencing were cryopreserved in liquid nitrogen and later thawed in a 37 °C water bath. The sorted or isolated CD4+, CD8+ and CD8+ TEMRA cells had a purity of 90% or higher.

From cysteine to phenylalanine, the CDR3 is 13 amino acids long. Just CDR3 DNA is preserved here, 39 bases in frame from base 1. CDR1 SGHTA and CDR2 FQGTGA were looked up in the germline V gene. V sheds 1 base and J sheds 12 bases, leaving 13 bases between their ends. RNA was extracted using the RNeasy kit, and roughly 0.5 to 1 microgram was reverse transcribed with random hexamers. The immunoSEQ multiplex PCR assay, which covers 54 Vbeta and 13 Jbeta segments, was used to amplify TCR beta CDR3 regions. PCR amplification bias was corrected using a synthetic template baseline for primer optimization and computational correction. The authors' analysis ran thus. Reads were assigned to V, D and J genes according to IMGT and analyzed in immunoSEQ Analyzer, with only productive sequences retained. To calculate clonality, Shannon entropy was normalized by log2 of the number of productive unique sequences and then subtracted from one. For each patient and control, public and private clones were evaluated within the 100 most prevalent clones. A clone was defined as Susac-specific if it was absent from the healthy and MS cohorts, from roughly 990 published viral clones and from other ImmuneACCESS disease sequences. In TCRdb, the public reads were trimmed at Q25 with fastp and aligned with MiXCR, with productive beta chains retained. Every CDR3 protein is listed once, alongside the most common genes and DNA of its rows. For this entry, the V and J calls and clone size follow TCRdb and not the study's own pipeline. This sample holds approximately 300,000 distinct CDR3 sequences; approximately 90% were observed only once. The ten top clones hold approximately 0.18% of the sample.

This chain joins TRBV7-3 to TRBJ2-1; no D gene is confidently identified. Sequencing input: CD8+ T cells from PBMCs. This clonotype was sampled from a human donor with multiple sclerosis. The DNA sequence follows: TGTGCCAGCAGCTTAAGGGCTCCCATAGGGCAGTTCTTC. Translated, it reads CASSLRAPIGQFF.